The 6 T cell receptor beta chains given below trace back to one sample, sequenced in a study of blood T cell repertoires in COVID-19. Repertoires were generated with immunoSEQ multiplex PCR, while TCRdb's copy carries only in-frame clones and drops some. This sample carries 200,000 to 300,000 clones, about 90% of them seen once, and the ten largest clones take roughly 3.6%. The specimen sequenced was peripheral blood. The receptors originated from a woman in her thirties or forties with acute or convalescent COVID-19.

Only one count was recorded for this clone. The V and J genes are TRBV7-2 and TRBJ1-6, with D possibly matching TRBD1 (5 bases). The CDR3 totals 16 residues. Germline loops: CDR1 SGHTA, CDR2 FQGNSA. V was clipped by 1 base and J by 11 bases, with 18 bases between them. CDR3 DNA: TGTGCCAGCAGCTTAGGAGGGGCGGGGGGTATGACACCCCTCCACTTT. This sequence encodes CASSLGGAGGMTPLHF. Full variable domain (remainder filled in from reference TRBV7-2 and TRBJ1-6): GAGVSQSPSNKVTEKGKDVELRCDPISGHTALYWYRQSLGQGLEFLIYFQGNSAPDKSGLPSDRFSAERTGGSVSTLTIQRTQQEDSAVYLCASSLGGAGGMTPLHFGNGTRLTVT.

The CDR3 spells CASSEGQGTRETQYF. CDR3 sequence (DNA): TGTGCCAGCAGTGAAGGACAGGGGACACGAGAGACCCAGTACTTC. The genes are TRBV5-5 and TRBJ2-5; 9 nucleotides match TRBD1. From germline, CDR1 is SGHKS and CDR2 YYEKEE (reference sequence). This CDR3 is 15 amino acids long. The J segment lost 4 bases and the V segment lost 5 bases, leaving 9 bases of the junction unmatched.

V usage is TRBV6-5 and J usage is TRBJ1-1; D uncertain. Trimming pared 3 bases from V and 1 base from J, leaving 9 bases between. The CDR3 is 14 residues long. CDR1 MNHEY and CDR2 SVGAGI come from the germline V gene. The CDR3 sequence is CASSYERQNTEAFF. DNA of the CDR3: TGTGCCAGCAGTTATGAAAGACAGAACACTGAAGCTTTCTTT.

The rearrangement links TRBV7-9 to TRBJ2-3; perhaps TRBD1 as D (5 bases). V was shortened by 4 bases and J by 6 bases, with 14 bases between the two germline ends. CDR1 SEHNR and CDR2 FQNEAQ come from the germline V gene (reference sequence). The CDR3 contains 14 residues. The CDR3 DNA reads TGTGCCAGCAGCTCTGCAAGGCCAGGGGATACGCAGTATTTT. It yields the protein CASSSARPGDTQYF.

The V and J genes are TRBV2 and TRBJ1-5; 8 bases align to TRBD1. The length of the CDR3 is 14 residues. J was trimmed by 6 bases and V by 4 bases; bases with no gene match: 5. Germline values: CDR1 SNHLY, CDR2 FYNNEI. The CDR3 spells CASSGGQGTQPQHF. CDR3 sequence (DNA): TGTGCCAGCAGTGGAGGACAGGGAACTCAGCCCCAGCATTTT.

The chain combines TRBV7-9 with TRBJ1-3, with 7 bases fitting TRBD1. The ends lost 5 bases at V and 6 bases at J; junction bases unmatched: 7. From germline, CDR1 is SEHNR and CDR2 FQNEAQ (reference sequence). This CDR3 contains 14 residues. CDR3 in DNA: TGTGCCAGCAGCGGAGACAGGGCGCTAAACACCATATATTTT. This translates into CASSGDRALNTIYF.